The present T cell receptor (beta chain) was sequenced within a study of T cell responses to AZD1222 COVID-19 vaccine. This clone was seen just once. Its specificity is unknown. General study points: Researchers took repertoire samples only after the peak T cell response had come.

The data were produced by immunoSEQ multiplex PCR, yet TCRdb's version contains in-frame clones alone and is incomplete. The table records roughly 130,000 clones, 80% to 90% of them present only once. The input for sequencing was peripheral blood, taken on day 0 of AZD1222 vaccination. The clonotype originates from an adult in good health.

In DNA, the CDR3 is TGCGCCAGCAGCTTGGTGAAGGTAGGCCCGAACACTGAAGCTTTCTTT. This codes for CASSLVKVGPNTEAFF. The chain is built from TRBV5-1 and TRBJ1-1; D not certain. The germline CDR1 and CDR2 sequences are SGHRS and YFSETQ. The CDR3 is 16 amino acids. V gave up 0 bases and J gave up 1 base, with 13 bases separating them. Using reference TRBV5-1 and TRBJ1-1 for the parts outside the CDR3, the full variable domain is KAGVTQTPRYLIKTRGQQVTLSCSPISGHRSVSWYQQTPGQGLQFLFEYFSETQRNKGNFPGRFSGRQFSNSRSEMNVSTLELGDSALYLCASSLVKVGPNTEAFFGQGTRLTVV.